The 16 T cell receptor beta chains reported below all come from one sample, sequenced in a study of T cells in Graves' hyperthyroidism and ophthalmopathy. Amplification of TCR beta CDR3 regions used RNA as the template. Primed by the HTBI set, a first-round RT-PCR was run on the TCR CDR3. TCRdb passed the multiplex PCR reads through MiXCR, listing each CDR3 protein once. The data hold 350,000 to 400,000 distinct CDR3 sequences, with 15% observed a single time. Material for sequencing was blood. The receptors stem from a woman younger than 45 with Graves' hyperthyroidism.

There are many counts of this clonotype. The chain recombines TRBV2 with TRBJ2-1; 12 bases map to TRBD2. This CDR3 contains 17 residues. The germline CDR1 and CDR2 sequences are SNHLY and FYNNEI. V lost 2 bases and J lost 0; bases outside the gene matches: 2. In nucleotides, the CDR3 is TGTGCCAGCAGTGAACTGACTAGCGGGAGCTCCTACAATGAGCAGTTCTTC. Protein: CASSELTSGSSYNEQFF.

In this sample, this clonotype turned up many times. The rearrangement links TRBV7-8 to TRBJ1-2; 12 bases line up with TRBD1. Germline V gives CDR1 SGHVS, CDR2 FQNEAQ. This CDR3 has 15 residues. Trimming took 2 bases from V and 7 from J; bases not matched to a gene: 5. CDR3 sequence reads: CASSLNLGQGAGYTF. CDR3 DNA sequence: TGTGCCAGCAGCTTAAATCTGGGACAGGGGGCTGGCTACACCTTC.

The table lists this clonotype with a few counts. The rearrangement uses TRBV28 and TRBJ2-5; TRBD2 matches 8 bases. The CDR3 runs to 16 residues. Germline assignment: CDR1 MDHEN and CDR2 SYDVKM. V shed 10 bases, J shed 4 bases, and the junction held 17 bases outside the gene matches. CDR3 in amino acids: CATILGVAGLLETQYF. In DNA, the CDR3 is TGTGCCACCATACTCGGGGTAGCGGGATTACTAGAGACCCAGTACTTC.

The chain joins TRBV25-1 to TRBJ2-5; 14 nucleotides align to TRBD2. The germline CDR1 and CDR2 sequences are MGHDK and SYGVNS. After removal of 4 bases from V and 2 bases from J, the junction contained 6 bases not matched to a gene. This CDR3 is 17 amino acids long. CDR3 amino acids: CASSGGLAGVGQETQYF. The CDR3 DNA reads as TGTGCCAGCAGTGGGGGACTAGCGGGAGTAGGGCAAGAGACCCAGTACTTC.

This clonotype was counted many times. V usage is TRBV5-8 and J usage is TRBJ2-5; unclear D gene. The ends were cut back, 2 bases at V and 4 bases at J, with 9 bases in the middle. Germline V lookup: CDR1 SGHTS, CDR2 YDEGEE. There are 13 residues in the CDR3. This CDR3 reads CASSFTVGETQYF. The CDR3 DNA sequence: TGTGCCAGCAGCTTTACGGTAGGAGAGACCCAGTACTTC.

The table lists this clonotype with many counts. The V and J genes are TRBV6-2 or TRBV6-3 and TRBJ2-7, with TRBD2 identical over 8 bases. V lost 6 bases, J lost 3 bases, and 7 bases stayed unmatched. This CDR3 region has 14 residues. The germline V gene encodes CDR1 MNHEY and CDR2 SVGEGT. CDR3 sequence (DNA): TGTGCCAGCAGGAATAGCGGGACCAGCTACGAGCAGTACTTC. It specifies CASRNSGTSYEQYF.

This clonotype was seen at least ten times. The chain uses TRBV4-1 and TRBJ1-5; D unclear. The CDR3 contains 15 residues. CDR1 is MGHRA, CDR2 YSYEKL, per germline. Trimming left V 2 bases short and J 4 bases short, with 12 bases between. The CDR3 bases are TGCGCCAGCAGCCAAAGTCTGGGAAGTAATCAGCCCCAGCATTTT. It yields the protein CASSQSLGSNQPQHF.

This clonotype was recorded once. A much larger clonotype is one base distant, so this may be a read error. This chain connects TRBV11-1 to TRBJ2-7, with a possible D match to TRBD2 (5 bases). CDR1 is SGHAT and CDR2 is FQDESV in the germline V gene (reference sequence). The CDR3 loop spans 15 amino acids. The CDR3, as DNA: TGTGCCAGCAGCCGCTCGACGGGGAGCTCCTACGAGCAGCACTTC. Translation: CASSRSTGSSYEQHF.

Remarks on this clonotype: A much larger clone lies one base from this, so it may be a read error. The DNA of the CDR3 is TGTGCCAGCTTGACTTCCGGACAGACTAGCACAGGTACGCAGTATTTT. This encodes CASLTSGQTSTGTQYF. The V and J genes are TRBV7-2 and TRBJ2-3; a possible D gene is TRBD2 (7 bases). The CDR3 loop spans 16 amino acids. Germline lookup yields CDR1 SGHTA and CDR2 FQGNSA.

This clonotype was counted many times. The chain combines TRBV6-2 or TRBV6-3 with TRBJ2-1; possibly TRBD2 for D (6 bases). This CDR3 has 15 residues. Trimming shortened V by 6 bases and J by 0 bases, and 12 bases separated the two germline ends. The germline V gene encodes CDR1 MNHEY and CDR2 SVGEGT. The CDR3 reads CASRNDGGSYNEQFF. The DNA for the CDR3 is TGTGCCAGCAGAAACGACGGGGGCTCCTACAATGAGCAGTTCTTC.

To note about this clonotype: Since a much larger clone is just one base distant, this may be a read error. The J gene is TRBJ2-1, the V gene TRBV27, with 9 positions matching TRBD2. The CDR3 has 16 residues. Germline CDR1 reads MNHEY; CDR2 reads SMNVEV (reference sequence). The CDR3: CASSLLWTSVYNGQFF. The CDR3 nucleotides are TGTGCCAGCAGTTTACTGTGGACTAGCGTCTACAATGGGCAGTTCTTC.

V and J are TRBV19 and TRBJ1-1, with TRBD1 matching 7 bases. J was trimmed by 4 bases and V by 8 bases; bases with no gene match: 10. CDR3 size: 14 residues. CDR1 LNHDA and CDR2 SQIVND come from the germline V gene (reference sequence). CDR3: CASGQQGLGTEAFF. CDR3 coding DNA: TGTGCCAGTGGTCAACAGGGGTTGGGCACTGAAGCTTTCTTT.

The CDR3 here is CASSQGPPSGQTDTQYF. Written as DNA, the CDR3 is TGCGCCAGCAGCCAAGGCCCCCCTAGCGGGCAAACAGATACGCAGTATTTT. This chain links TRBV4-1 with TRBJ2-3, with 8 bases fitting TRBD2. The CDR3 length is 17 residues. Germline CDR1 reads MGHRA; CDR2 reads YSYEKL. The J segment lost 3 bases and the V segment lost 1 base, leaving 9 bases of the junction unmatched.

This clonotype came up many times. The rearrangement links TRBV20-1 to TRBJ2-5; D is possibly TRBD2 (5 bases). The CDR3 length is 14 residues. V was clipped by 4 bases and J by 2 bases, with 14 bases between them. The germline V gene encodes CDR1 DFQATT and CDR2 SNEGSKA (reference sequence). The CDR3 loop reads CSANTGGTQETQYF. CDR3 DNA sequence: TGCAGTGCTAATACCGGAGGAACTCAAGAGACCCAGTACTTC.

This clonotype has ten or more counts. The gene calls are TRBV27 and TRBJ2-3; no firm D call. Germline CDR1 reads MNHEY; CDR2 reads SMNVEV (reference sequence). Deletions cut 2 bases from V and 1 base from J, with 10 bases between. The CDR3 is made up of 15 amino acids. The CDR3 DNA reads as TGTGCCAGCAGTTTAGGCCTAGAGGGCACAGATACGCAGTATTTT. This encodes CASSLGLEGTDTQYF.

In its sample, this clonotype was seen a few times. The V and J genes are TRBV6-5 and TRBJ1-2; 8 nucleotides align to TRBD1. Germline CDR1 and CDR2: MNHEY and SVGAGI. CDR3 length equals 16 residues. Unmatched junction bases numbered 7, after V lost 2 bases and J lost 2 bases. The DNA of the CDR3 is TGTGCCAGCAGTTACCTAGGGACAGGTCCGAACTATGGCTACACCTTC. As protein: CASSYLGTGPNYGYTF.